Presented here are 2 T cell receptor beta chains from one specimen sequenced in a study of blood T cell repertoires in COVID-19. The data were produced by immunoSEQ multiplex PCR, yet TCRdb's version contains in-frame clones alone and is incomplete. The sample carries about 200,000 clones, around 85% recorded once. Sequenced: peripheral blood. The receptors were gathered from a woman aged 70 to 79 with acute or convalescent COVID-19.

V and J are TRBV5-1 and TRBJ1-5; D unclear. The CDR3 is 15 residues long. The V gene's germline CDR1 is SGHRS and CDR2 YFSETQ. V dropped 0 bases and J dropped 0 bases, with 7 bases sitting between them. CDR3 loop: CASSLGSNSNQPQHF. CDR3 bases: TGCGCCAGCAGCTTGGGATCTAATAGCAATCAGCCCCAGCATTTT.

The chain uses TRBV5-1 and TRBJ2-7, with 7 bases lining up with TRBD2. The CDR3 contains 15 residues. V lost 0 bases, J lost 3 bases, and 6 bases stayed unmatched. Germline CDR1 SGHRS, CDR2 YFSETQ. CDR3 bases: TGCGCCAGCAGCTTGGTAGCTAGCGGAGGCTACGAGCAGTACTTC. This sequence encodes CASSLVASGGYEQYF. The full variable domain, with the rest looked up from reference TRBV5-1 and TRBJ2-7, is KAGVTQTPRYLIKTRGQQVTLSCSPISGHRSVSWYQQTPGQGLQFLFEYFSETQRNKGNFPGRFSGRQFSNSRSEMNVSTLELGDSALYLCASSLVASGGYEQYFGPGTRLTVT.